The rows below give T cell receptor beta chains drawn from one sample of a study of memory CD4+ T cells and cytomegalovirus serostatus. Data came from immunoSEQ multiplex PCR; TCRdb stores just in-frame clones and leaves some out. This repertoire shows fewer than 35,000 clones, about 80% found once; its top ten account for around 0.68%. Sample: memory CD4+ T cells from blood. The source of these receptors is an adult in good health and CMV-seronegative. Each CDR3 is given with its conserved first and last residue. The D gene is left open where the match is weak. Rows may omit the clone size; those that give it use once, few, many or a size class.

clone_size j_call d_call v_call cdr3_nt cdr3_aa
. TRBJ2-4 . TRBV29-1 TGCAGCGTTGGGAGAGGTGAAGACATTCAGTACTTC CSVGRGEDIQYF
. TRBJ1-4 TRBD1 TRBV14 TGTGCCAGCAGCCGACACCCATTGCTCAGGGGGGCCGCAACTAATGAAAAACTGTTTTTT CASSRHPLLRGAATNEKLFF
. TRBJ1-2 . TRBV29-1 TGCAGCTCCCGGGGCGCGTATGGCTACACCTTC CSSRGAYGYTF
. TRBJ1-1 . TRBV19 TGTGCCAGTAGCCCCCGTGTACGGCCTGAAGCTTTCTTT CASSPRVRPEAFF
few TRBJ2-5 . TRBV7-9 TGTGCCAGCAGCTGGGGGAGTCAGCCTGTAGAGACCCAGTACTTC CASSWGSQPVETQYF
. TRBJ2-2 TRBD1 TRBV6-4 TGTGCCAGCAAGAGGGACAGGGGATTTTCCGGGGAGCTGTTTTTT CASKRDRGFSGELFF
. TRBJ2-3 . TRBV5-1 TGCGCCAGCAGCTTAGAAGATACGCAGTATTTT CASSLEDTQYF
. TRBJ1-5 TRBD1 TRBV19 TGTGCCAGTAGTATAGCGCGCCCAGGGGGGTACCAGCCCCAGCATTTT CASSIARPGGYQPQHF
. TRBJ1-4 TRBD1 TRBV7-8 TGTGCCAGCAGCCCCCGGGACAGGATTAATGAAAAACTGTTTTTT CASSPRDRINEKLFF
. TRBJ1-1 TRBD1 TRBV27 TGTGCCAGCAGTTCCCGGGGAGGGGGCGCGGACAACACTGAAGCTTTCTTT CASSSRGGGADNTEAFF
. TRBJ1-5 . TRBV6-5 TGTGCCAGCAACCCAGGGGTACGGCCCCAGCATTTT CASNPGVRPQHF
. TRBJ1-2 . TRBV7-2 TGTGCCAGCAGCCCGCAGGCGGGTGGCTACACCTTC CASSPQAGGYTF
. TRBJ2-7 . TRBV6-6 TGTGCCAGCAGTGCCACAGATTACGAGCAGTACTTC CASSATDYEQYF
once TRBJ2-3 TRBD2 TRBV27 TGTGCCAGCAGAGCGGGGGGCACAGATACGCAGTATTTT CASRAGGTDTQYF
once TRBJ2-7 . TRBV14 TGTGCCAGCAGCCAAGATAGGGGCCAGGTATTCTACGAGCAGTACTTC CASSQDRGQVFYEQYF
. TRBJ2-1 . TRBV18 TGTGCCAGCTGCGGACAGCGGCCGGAGCAGTTCTTC CASCGQRPEQFF
. TRBJ1-1 TRBD1 TRBV5-1 TGCGCCAGCAGCATCCAACAGGGGGCAATCGCTGAAGCTTTCTTT CASSIQQGAIAEAFF
. TRBJ2-2 . TRBV5-8 TGTGCCAGCAGCTTCCCCGGGGAGCTGTTTTTT CASSFPGELFF
. TRBJ2-5 TRBD1 TRBV18 TGTGCCAGCTCAGGGGACAGGCAAGAGACCCAGTACTTC CASSGDRQETQYF
. TRBJ2-2 . TRBV30 TGTGCCTGGAGCGGGCAATGGGGGGAGCTGTTTTTT CAWSGQWGELFF
. TRBJ1-2 . TRBV10-3 TGTGCCATCAGTGAGTCGGGGGTCCTTGGGGGGCGTCACTATGGCTACACCTTC CAISESGVLGGRHYGYTF
few TRBJ2-5 TRBD2 TRBV7-9 TGTGCCAGCAGCCCACCGGGACTAGCGCGCGAGACCCAGTACTTC CASSPPGLARETQYF
few TRBJ2-7 TRBD2 TRBV2 TGTGCCTCCGGGAGGAATACCTACGAGCAGTACTTC CASGRNTYEQYF
. TRBJ1-2 TRBD1 TRBV10-3 TGTGCCATCAGTGAGGGACAGGGTGGCTACACCTTC CAISEGQGGYTF
. TRBJ2-1 TRBD1 TRBV6-5 TGTGCCAGCAGTGGCCGGGACAGGGGGCGAAGTGAGCAGTTCTTC CASSGRDRGRSEQFF
. TRBJ2-4 . TRBV5-1 TGCGCCAGCAGCTTAGGTGGCAGGGAGGACATTCAGTACTTC CASSLGGREDIQYF
few TRBJ2-1 . TRBV4-2 TGTGCCAGCAGCCAATTTCAGGCGGACTCCTACAATGAGCAGTTCTTC CASSQFQADSYNEQFF
. TRBJ1-2 . TRBV4-3 TGCGCCAGCAGGGGGTTCGGGGCGGGCTACACCTTC CASRGFGAGYTF
. TRBJ2-1 . TRBV10-3 TGTGCCATCAGTGATCCTCGGCGTAATGAGCAGTTCTTC CAISDPRRNEQFF
. TRBJ2-5 . TRBV19 TGTGCCAGTAGTTCTAGGCAAGAGACCCAGTACTTC CASSSRQETQYF
. TRBJ2-2 . TRBV19 TGTGCCAGTACCATCGACAGCGCGAACACCGGGGAGCTGTTTTTT CASTIDSANTGELFF
. TRBJ2-7 TRBD1 TRBV27 TGTGCCAGCAGTTTACGGACCGGGGACAGGGCGTTTGTGAAGCAGTACTTC CASSLRTGDRAFVKQYF
. TRBJ1-2 TRBD1 TRBV6-6 TGTGCCAGCAGTTACGACAGGGACTACTATGGCTACACCTTC CASSYDRDYYGYTF
. TRBJ2-7 TRBD1 TRBV18 TGTGCCAGCTCACCCCCCCTGACAGGGGAGGACGAGCAGTACTTC CASSPPLTGEDEQYF
. TRBJ2-7 . TRBV27 TGTGCCAGCAGTTTATCGCCTGGCGAGCGGTACTTC CASSLSPGERYF